Following are 24 T cell receptor beta chains from one sample sequenced in a study of T cells in Graves' hyperthyroidism and ophthalmopathy. Using RNA transcripts as the source, TCR beta CDR3 regions were amplified. Initially, a first-round RT-PCR of the TCR CDR3 employed the HTBI primer set. One entry per CDR3 protein results from TCRdb running MiXCR on the multiplex PCR reads. The table records hundreds of thousands of distinct CDR3 sequences, approximately 15% of them present only once. The sample comprised blood. These TCRs come from a woman aged 30 to 39 with Graves' hyperthyroidism that later progressed to Graves' ophthalmopathy.

This clonotype was recorded at least ten times. The genes are TRBV30 and TRBJ2-1, with D hard to call. Germline loops: CDR1 GTSNPN, CDR2 SVGIG (reference sequence). The CDR3 extends over 12 amino acids. With 2 bases removed from V and 8 bases from J, the gap between germline ends came to 10 bases. The CDR3 nucleotides read TGTGCCTGGAGTAATTTAGTCCATGAGCAGTTCTTC. This gives the protein CAWSNLVHEQFF.

V and J are TRBV18 and TRBJ1-1; no definite D call. The germline V and J ends were trimmed by 4 bases and 5 bases, with 11 bases remaining between them. The germline CDR1 and CDR2 sequences are KGHSH and LQKENI. The CDR3 runs 13 residues. The CDR3 DNA follows: TGTGCCAGCTCACGCCTAGAAAGGACTGAAGCTTTCTTT. Its protein is CASSRLERTEAFF. The full variable domain, with the rest looked up from reference TRBV18 and TRBJ1-1, is NAGVMQNPRHLVRRRGQEARLRCSPMKGHSHVYWYRQLPEEGLKFMVYLQKENIIDESGMPKERFSAEFPKEGPSILRIQQVVRGDSAAYFCASSRLERTEAFFGQGTRLTVV.

In this sample, this clonotype turned up many times. One junction end does not reproduce the germline sequence, and a read error may be involved. The J gene is TRBJ2-1, the V gene TRBV6-1; D ambiguous. This CDR3 comprises 12 residues. CDR1 MNHNS and CDR2 SASEGT come from the germline V gene. CDR3 DNA sequence: TGTGCCAGTAGTGGTTACTACAATGAGCAGTTCTTC. Translated: CASSGYYNEQFF.

This clonotype was counted many times. The V gene is TRBV3-1, the J gene TRBJ2-7; 7 bases fit TRBD2. The germline CDR1 and CDR2 sequences are LGHDT and YNNKEL (reference sequence). This CDR3 comprises 17 residues. V shed 0 bases, J shed 6 bases, and the junction held 14 bases outside the gene matches. The CDR3 reads CASSQDSRGGLSSEQYF. DNA of the CDR3: TGTGCCAGCAGCCAAGATTCGCGGGGAGGGTTGTCCAGCGAGCAGTACTTC.

A remark on this clonotype: A much larger clone differs by one base, so this may be a read error. V gene TRBV20-1 combines with J gene TRBJ2-1, with no clear D. The V gene's germline CDR1 is DFQATT and CDR2 SNEGSKA (reference sequence). The CDR3 is 16 amino acids. CDR3 in DNA: TGCAGTGCTAGACCCGGAGAGACGAGCTCCTACAATGAGCAGCTCTTC. Protein product: CSARPGETSSYNEQLF.

This clonotype appeared many times. This chain uses TRBV28 with TRBJ2-5; TRBD1 or TRBD2 may be the D gene (5 bases each). The V and J ends lost 8 bases and 7 bases respectively, with 14 bases between them. In germline, CDR1 is MDHEN, CDR2 SYDVKM. The CDR3 has 12 amino acids. The CDR3 reads CASAIKGRTQYF. In nucleotides, the CDR3 is TGTGCCAGCGCTATTAAGGGACGGACCCAGTACTTC.

This clonotype was detected many times. The rearrangement links TRBV10-1 to TRBJ2-3; no clear D. Trimming removed 3 bases at V and 1 base at J, with 5 bases between. Germline CDR1 WNHNN, CDR2 SYGVQD (reference sequence). This CDR3 spans 13 amino acids. This chain's CDR3 is CASSDVGTDTQYF. CDR3 DNA sequence: TGCGCCAGCAGTGATGTGGGCACAGATACGCAGTATTTT.

This clonotype showed up many times. The chain employs TRBV20-1 and TRBJ2-7; D may match TRBD1 or TRBD2 (7 bases each). The V and J ends lost 6 bases and 5 bases respectively, with 26 bases between them. Per the germline V gene, CDR1 is DFQATT and CDR2 is SNEGSKA (reference sequence). This CDR3 spans 16 amino acids. The CDR3 DNA reads TGCAGTGCCCGAAATACAGGGGACGGACTAGGCAACGAGCAGTACTTC. Translated, it gives CSARNTGDGLGNEQYF.

In this sample, this clonotype turned up many times. The V and J genes are TRBV12-3 or TRBV12-4 and TRBJ2-1, with TRBD2 matching over 8 bases. This CDR3 comprises 14 residues. The V gene end was trimmed by 6 bases and the J gene end by 9 bases; junction bases not matched to a gene: 10. CDR3: CASRKSGRSGEQFF. In nucleotides, the CDR3 is TGTGCCAGCAGGAAAAGCGGGAGATCGGGTGAGCAGTTCTTC.

This chain uses TRBV3-1 with TRBJ1-4; 9 bases fit TRBD1. Germline V gene lookup returns CDR1 LGHDT and CDR2 YNNKEL (reference sequence). The CDR3 extends over 16 amino acids. V lost 4 bases, J lost 7 bases, and 10 bases stayed unmatched. The DNA of the CDR3 is TGTGCCAGCAGCCTACAGGGGGCGGGGTGGCGTGAAAAACTGTTTTTT. It codes for CASSLQGAGWREKLFF.

There are many counts of this clonotype. The chain couples TRBV4-1 to TRBJ2-2; D could derive from TRBD1 or TRBD2 (5 bases each). CDR1 MGHRA and CDR2 YSYEKL come from the germline V gene. The V end lost 2 bases, the J end lost 5 bases, and 12 bases lay between the germline ends. The CDR3 consists of 15 residues. CDR3 in DNA: TGCGCCAGCAGCCAACCACTGGGACGGACCGGGGAGCTGTTTTTT. Its translation: CASSQPLGRTGELFF.

This clonotype was counted at least ten times. V usage is TRBV11-2 and J usage is TRBJ2-3; maybe TRBD2 (5 bases). Germline CDR1 and CDR2: SGHAT and FQNNGV. With 1 base removed from V and 4 bases from J, the gap between germline ends came to 15 bases. The length of the CDR3 is 16 residues. DNA for the CDR3: TGTGCCAGCAGCTTAGTTAGAGGGCGGACGGCAGATACGCAGTATTTT. It is translated as CASSLVRGRTADTQYF.

The J gene is TRBJ1-5, the V gene TRBV6-2 or TRBV6-3, with TRBD1 as a possible D gene (5 bases). The germline CDR1 and CDR2 sequences are MNHEY and SVGEGT. The V gene lost 4 bases and the J gene lost 0 bases, with 13 bases spanning the gap. The CDR3 is 16 amino acids. The CDR3 loop reads CASSSDRLFSNQPQHF. For the CDR3, the DNA is TGTGCCAGCAGTTCCGACAGATTATTTAGCAATCAGCCCCAGCATTTT.

This clonotype was recorded many times. The V and J genes are TRBV28 and TRBJ2-5; TRBD1 agrees at 7 bases. The CDR3 is 15 residues long. Per the germline V gene, CDR1 is MDHEN and CDR2 is SYDVKM. V was pared by 2 bases and J by 5 bases, with 8 bases of the junction left unmatched. DNA for the CDR3: TGTGCCAGCAGTTTACCCAGGGCCAGGGGGGAGACCCAGTACTTC. Its translation is CASSLPRARGETQYF.

In its sample, this clonotype was seen a few times. The chain links TRBV9 to TRBJ2-7; 9 nucleotides line up with TRBD1. The junction had 7 bases not matched to a gene; V was cut back by 2 bases and J by 4 bases. The CDR3 covers 15 residues. Germline CDR1 reads SGDLS; CDR2 reads YYNGEE. Here the CDR3 reads CASSVTGTGLYEQYF. DNA of the CDR3: TGTGCCAGCAGCGTCACCGGGACAGGGTTGTACGAGCAGTACTTC.

Many counts were recorded for this clonotype. V usage is TRBV11-2 and J usage is TRBJ2-3; D gene uncertain. Germline CDR1 and CDR2: SGHAT and FQNNGV. This CDR3 has 13 residues. Trimming cost V 5 bases and J 2 bases, with 8 bases left between them. CDR3 loop: CASSRQNTDTQYF. CDR3 DNA sequence: TGTGCCAGCAGCCGCCAGAACACAGATACGCAGTATTTT.

The chain employs TRBV20-1 and TRBJ2-2; TRBD1 agrees at 10 bases. The CDR3 contains 15 residues. Looked up from germline, CDR1 is DFQATT and CDR2 is SNEGSKA (reference sequence). The J segment lost 6 bases and the V segment lost 5 bases, leaving 9 bases of the junction unmatched. This CDR3 reads CSAGTGTGVAGELFF. The CDR3 DNA reads TGCAGTGCTGGAACCGGGACAGGGGTTGCCGGGGAGCTGTTTTTT.

This clonotype was picked up many times. The chain links TRBV29-1 to TRBJ1-4; D uncertain. Germline values: CDR1 SQVTM, CDR2 ANQGSEA. V was trimmed by 7 bases and J by 5 bases, leaving 17 bases between them. This CDR3 region has 14 residues. The CDR3 reads CSGFLGSGNEKLFF. CDR3 DNA: TGCAGCGGGTTCCTTGGGTCGGGGAATGAAAAACTGTTTTTT.

Remarks on this clonotype: A much larger clone sits a single nucleotide away, making a read error possible. The gene calls are TRBV29-1 and TRBJ2-3; perhaps TRBD2 as D (6 bases). Deletions cut 7 bases from V and 8 bases from J, with 16 bases between. Germline V gene lookup returns CDR1 SQVTM and CDR2 ANQGSEA. This CDR3 contains 12 residues. The CDR3 reads CSGGGLSGTQYF. Written as DNA, the CDR3 is TGCAGCGGCGGAGGGTTGTCAGGTACGCAGTATTTT.

This clonotype was counted between two and nine times. The chain recombines TRBV7-2 with TRBJ2-7; 9 nucleotides line up with TRBD2. The ends lost 2 bases at V and 4 bases at J; junction bases unmatched: 9. Germline lookup yields CDR1 SGHTA and CDR2 FQGNSA. This CDR3 has 16 amino acids. The CDR3 sequence: CASSLSDGLAYYEQYF. CDR3 DNA sequence: TGTGCCAGCAGCTTAAGTGACGGACTAGCGTATTACGAGCAGTACTTC.

V gene TRBV5-1 combines with J gene TRBJ2-5; 16 nucleotides align to TRBD2. The germline V gene has CDR1 SGHRS and CDR2 YFSETQ. This CDR3 is 18 amino acids long. With V trimmed by 5 bases and J by 4 bases, 11 bases remained unmatched. The DNA for the CDR3 is TGCGCCAGCAGACCCGGGACTAGCGGGAGGGTGGGAAGAGAGACCCAGTACTTC. Translation gives CASRPGTSGRVGRETQYF.

J is TRBJ1-5 and V is TRBV30; perhaps TRBD1 as D (5 bases). Trimming left V 5 bases short and J 9 bases short, with 20 bases between. This CDR3 has 14 amino acids. Germline V gives CDR1 GTSNPN, CDR2 SVGIG (reference sequence). The DNA of the CDR3 is TGTGCCTGGGGGGAGACGGCTAGGGGACGGCCCCAGCATTTT. Amino acids: CAWGETARGRPQHF.

This clonotype has a count of ten or more. This chain links TRBV14 with TRBJ2-1, with TRBD2 identical over 8 bases. V gave up 5 bases and J gave up 5 bases; unmatched junction bases: 17. This CDR3 comprises 18 residues. Germline lookup yields CDR1 SGHDN and CDR2 FVKESK. CDR3 region: CASSKLSGKGPSDNEQFF. CDR3 sequence (DNA): TGTGCCAGCAGCAAACTTAGCGGGAAGGGCCCTTCGGACAATGAGCAGTTCTTC.

This clonotype was observed a few times. The chain has TRBV6-1 and TRBJ2-1; 7 bases are shared with TRBD1. Germline CDR1 MNHNS, CDR2 SASEGT. Germline trimming cut 5 bases from V and 5 bases from J; bases unmatched to any gene: 18. The CDR3 sequence is 18 residues long. Here the CDR3 reads CASSLTYYRGLGNNEQFF. Here the CDR3 DNA reads TGTGCCAGCAGTTTAACCTACTATAGGGGGCTAGGGAACAATGAGCAGTTCTTC.